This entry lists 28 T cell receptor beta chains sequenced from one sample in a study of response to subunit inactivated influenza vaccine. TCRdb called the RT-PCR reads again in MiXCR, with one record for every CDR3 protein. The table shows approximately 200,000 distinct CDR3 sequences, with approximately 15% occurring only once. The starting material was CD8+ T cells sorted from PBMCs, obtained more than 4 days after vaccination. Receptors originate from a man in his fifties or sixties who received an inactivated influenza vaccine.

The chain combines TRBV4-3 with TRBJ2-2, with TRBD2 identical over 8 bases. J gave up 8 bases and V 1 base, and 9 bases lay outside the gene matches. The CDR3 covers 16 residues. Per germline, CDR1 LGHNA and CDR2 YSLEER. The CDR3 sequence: CASSQAAGVYKGELFF. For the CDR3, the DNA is TGCGCCAGCAGCCAAGCAGCGGGAGTGTATAAGGGGGAGCTGTTTTTT.

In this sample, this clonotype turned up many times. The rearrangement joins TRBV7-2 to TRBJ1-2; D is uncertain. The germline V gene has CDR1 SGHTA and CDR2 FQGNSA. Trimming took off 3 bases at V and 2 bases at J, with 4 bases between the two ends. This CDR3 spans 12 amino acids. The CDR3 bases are TGTGCCAGCAGCTTCCCCAACTATGGCTACACCTTC. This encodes CASSFPNYGYTF.

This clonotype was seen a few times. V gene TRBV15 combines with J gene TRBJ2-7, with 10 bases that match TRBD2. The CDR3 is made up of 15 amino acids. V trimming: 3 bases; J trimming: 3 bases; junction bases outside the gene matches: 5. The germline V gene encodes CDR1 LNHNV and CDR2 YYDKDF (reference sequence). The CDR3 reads CATSSATSGDYEQYF. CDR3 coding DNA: TGTGCCACCAGCAGTGCAACTAGCGGGGACTACGAGCAGTACTTC.

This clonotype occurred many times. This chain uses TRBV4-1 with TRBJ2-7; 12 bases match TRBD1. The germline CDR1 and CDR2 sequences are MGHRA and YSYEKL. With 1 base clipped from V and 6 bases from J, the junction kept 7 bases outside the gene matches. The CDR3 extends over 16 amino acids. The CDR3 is CASSQAAGQGAFEQYF. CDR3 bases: TGCGCCAGCAGCCAAGCGGCGGGACAGGGGGCGTTCGAGCAGTACTTC.

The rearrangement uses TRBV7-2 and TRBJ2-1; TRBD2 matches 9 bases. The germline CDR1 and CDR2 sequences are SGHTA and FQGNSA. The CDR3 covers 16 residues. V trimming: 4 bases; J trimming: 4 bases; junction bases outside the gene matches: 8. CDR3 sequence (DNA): TGTGCCAGCAGCTACTGGACTAGCGTTCCATACAATGAGCAGTTCTTC. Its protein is CASSYWTSVPYNEQFF. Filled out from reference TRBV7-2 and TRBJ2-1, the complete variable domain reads GAGVSQSPSNKVTEKGKDVELRCDPISGHTALYWYRQSLGQGLEFLIYFQGNSAPDKSGLPSDRFSAERTGGSVSTLTIQRTQQEDSAVYLCASSYWTSVPYNEQFFGPGTRLTVL.

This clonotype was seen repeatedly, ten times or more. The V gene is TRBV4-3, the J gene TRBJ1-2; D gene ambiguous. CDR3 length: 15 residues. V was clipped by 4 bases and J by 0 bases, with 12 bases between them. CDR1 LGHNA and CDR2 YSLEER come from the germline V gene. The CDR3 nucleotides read TGCGCCAGCAGCCCCCTGGCGGGGTCTAACTATGGCTACACCTTC. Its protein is CASSPLAGSNYGYTF.

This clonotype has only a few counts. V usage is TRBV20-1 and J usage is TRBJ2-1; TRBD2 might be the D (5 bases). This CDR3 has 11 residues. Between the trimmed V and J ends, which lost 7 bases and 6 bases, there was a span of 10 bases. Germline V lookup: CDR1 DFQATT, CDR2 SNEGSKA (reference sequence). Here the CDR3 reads CSVGLGNEQFF. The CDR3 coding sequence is TGCAGTGTCGGACTGGGCAATGAGCAGTTCTTC.

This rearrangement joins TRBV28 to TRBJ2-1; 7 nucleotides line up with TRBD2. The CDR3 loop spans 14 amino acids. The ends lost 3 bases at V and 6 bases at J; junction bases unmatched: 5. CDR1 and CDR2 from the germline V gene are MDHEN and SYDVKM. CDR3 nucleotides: TGTGCCAGCAGTTTTCTGCGGGAGATCAATGAGCAGTTCTTC. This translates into CASSFLREINEQFF.

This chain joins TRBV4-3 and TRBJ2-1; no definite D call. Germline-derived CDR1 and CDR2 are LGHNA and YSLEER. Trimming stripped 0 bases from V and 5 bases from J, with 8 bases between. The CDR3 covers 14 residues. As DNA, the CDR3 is TGCGCCAGCAGCCAAGATTATACAGACAATGAGCAGTTCTTC. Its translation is CASSQDYTDNEQFF.

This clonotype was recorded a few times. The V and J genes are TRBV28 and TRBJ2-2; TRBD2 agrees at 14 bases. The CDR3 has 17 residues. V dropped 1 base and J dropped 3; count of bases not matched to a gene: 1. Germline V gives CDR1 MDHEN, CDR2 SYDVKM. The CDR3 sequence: CASSLLGLAGDTGELFF. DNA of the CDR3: TGTGCCAGCAGTTTATTGGGACTAGCGGGAGACACCGGGGAGCTGTTTTTT.

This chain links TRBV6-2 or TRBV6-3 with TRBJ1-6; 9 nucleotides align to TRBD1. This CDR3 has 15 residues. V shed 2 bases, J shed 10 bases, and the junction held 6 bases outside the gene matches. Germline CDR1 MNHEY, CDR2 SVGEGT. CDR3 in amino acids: CASSYLGQGRSPLHF. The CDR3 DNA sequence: TGTGCCAGCAGTTACCTGGGACAGGGAAGATCACCCCTCCACTTT.

The CDR3 here is CASSLMGSGQASILAEAFF. In DNA, the CDR3 is TGTGCCAGCAGCTTAATGGGTTCGGGACAGGCTTCAATCCTCGCCGAAGCTTTCTTT. V usage is TRBV11-2 and J usage is TRBJ1-1, with TRBD1 identical over 8 bases. Germline values: CDR1 SGHAT, CDR2 FQNNGV. Trimming at V came to 2 bases and at J to 8 bases, leaving 22 bases not matched to a gene. The CDR3 loop spans 19 amino acids.

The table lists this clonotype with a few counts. The CDR3: CATSREATTDTQYF. The CDR3 nucleotides are TGTGCCACCAGCAGAGAAGCTACCACAGATACGCAGTATTTT. The gene calls are TRBV15 and TRBJ2-3; D remains unclear. The CDR3 spans 14 residues. Trimming took off 0 bases at V and 2 bases at J, with 6 bases between the two ends. Germline CDR1 and CDR2: LNHNV and YYDKDF (reference sequence).

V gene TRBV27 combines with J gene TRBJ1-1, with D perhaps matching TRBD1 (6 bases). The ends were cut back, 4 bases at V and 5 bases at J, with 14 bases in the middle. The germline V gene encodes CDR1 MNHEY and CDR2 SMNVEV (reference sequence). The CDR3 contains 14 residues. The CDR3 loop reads CASSSKIQGTEAFF. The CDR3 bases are TGTGCCAGCAGTTCGAAAATACAGGGTACTGAAGCTTTCTTT.

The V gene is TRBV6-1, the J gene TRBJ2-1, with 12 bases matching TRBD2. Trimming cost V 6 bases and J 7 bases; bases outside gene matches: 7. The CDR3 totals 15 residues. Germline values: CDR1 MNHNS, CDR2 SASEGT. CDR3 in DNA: TGTGCCAGCAGCAGACTAGCGGGGGAGGGAAATGAGCAGTTCTTC. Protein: CASSRLAGEGNEQFF.

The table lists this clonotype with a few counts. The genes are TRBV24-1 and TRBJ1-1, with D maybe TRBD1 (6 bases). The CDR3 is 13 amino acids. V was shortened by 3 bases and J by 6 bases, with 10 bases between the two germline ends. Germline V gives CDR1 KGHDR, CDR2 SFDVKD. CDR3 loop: CATSDLGGSEAFF. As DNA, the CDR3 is TGTGCCACCAGTGATCTGGGGGGCTCTGAAGCTTTCTTT.

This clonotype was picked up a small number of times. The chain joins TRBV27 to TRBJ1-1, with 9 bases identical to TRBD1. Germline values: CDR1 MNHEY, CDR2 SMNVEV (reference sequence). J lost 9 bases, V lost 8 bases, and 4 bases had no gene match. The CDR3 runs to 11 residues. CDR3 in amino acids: CASCYRGQAFF. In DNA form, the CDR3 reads TGTGCCAGCTGTTACAGGGGGCAAGCTTTCTTT.

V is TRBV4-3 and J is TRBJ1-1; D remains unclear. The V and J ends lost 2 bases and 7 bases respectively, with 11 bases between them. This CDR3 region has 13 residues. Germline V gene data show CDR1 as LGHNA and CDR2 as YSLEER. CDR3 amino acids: CASSQRSGVEAFF. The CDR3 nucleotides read TGCGCCAGCAGCCAAAGGAGCGGTGTTGAAGCTTTCTTT.

The CDR3 coding sequence is TGCGCCAGCAGCCCCCTCGGCGCGAAACTACCCCATACGCAGTATTTT. Translating gives CASSPLGAKLPHTQYF. This chain joins TRBV4-3 and TRBJ2-3; no reliable D call. Germline V gene lookup returns CDR1 LGHNA and CDR2 YSLEER. The CDR3 covers 16 residues. V was trimmed by 4 bases and J by 7 bases, leaving 21 bases between them.

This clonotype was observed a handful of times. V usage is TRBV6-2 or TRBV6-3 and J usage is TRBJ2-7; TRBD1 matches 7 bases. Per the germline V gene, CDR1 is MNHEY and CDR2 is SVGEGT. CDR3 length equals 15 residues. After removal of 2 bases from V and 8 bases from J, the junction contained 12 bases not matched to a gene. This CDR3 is CASSYSRDSLTKQYF. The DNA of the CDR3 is TGTGCCAGCAGTTACAGTCGGGACAGCCTAACCAAGCAGTACTTC.

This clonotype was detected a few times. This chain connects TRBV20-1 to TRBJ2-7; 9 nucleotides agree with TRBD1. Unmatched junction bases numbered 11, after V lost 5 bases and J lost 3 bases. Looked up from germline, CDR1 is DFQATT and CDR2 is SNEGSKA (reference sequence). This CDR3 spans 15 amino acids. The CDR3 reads CSARSGDREIYEQYF. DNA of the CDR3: TGCAGTGCTCGGTCAGGGGACAGGGAGATCTACGAGCAGTACTTC.

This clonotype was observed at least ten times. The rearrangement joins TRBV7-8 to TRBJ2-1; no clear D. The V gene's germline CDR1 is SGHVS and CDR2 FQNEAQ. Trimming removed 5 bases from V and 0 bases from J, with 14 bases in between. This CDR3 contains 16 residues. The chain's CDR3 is CASSRRLSSSYNEQFF. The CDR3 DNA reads TGTGCCAGCAGCCGGCGTCTGAGCAGCTCCTACAATGAGCAGTTCTTC.

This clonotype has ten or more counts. CDR3 DNA: TGTGCCAGCAGTTTAGGGGAAGGGATTGCGTACGAGCAGTACTTC. Its protein product is CASSLGEGIAYEQYF. The rearrangement joins TRBV28 to TRBJ2-7, with D hard to call. CDR3 length: 15 residues. Germline values: CDR1 MDHEN, CDR2 SYDVKM. V was cut by 2 bases and J by 4 bases, with 15 bases left in between.

The CDR3 reads CAIRPGGYEQYF. In DNA, the CDR3 is TGTGCCATCCGGCCAGGGGGCTACGAGCAGTACTTC. This chain joins TRBV10-3 and TRBJ2-7; 7 bases line up with TRBD1. Unmatched junction bases numbered 4, after V lost 8 bases and J lost 3 bases. The length of the CDR3 is 12 residues. Germline assignment: CDR1 ENHRY and CDR2 SYGVKD.

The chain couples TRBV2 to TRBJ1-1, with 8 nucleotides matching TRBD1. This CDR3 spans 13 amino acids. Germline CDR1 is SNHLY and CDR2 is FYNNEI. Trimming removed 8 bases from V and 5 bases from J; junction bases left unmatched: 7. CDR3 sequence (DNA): TGTGCCAGCGGGGGGACAGGAGGAACTGAAGCTTTCTTT. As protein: CASGGTGGTEAFF.

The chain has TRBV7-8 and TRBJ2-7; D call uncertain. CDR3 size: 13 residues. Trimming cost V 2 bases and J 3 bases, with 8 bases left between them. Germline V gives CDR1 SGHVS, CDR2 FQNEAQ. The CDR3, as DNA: TGTGCCAGCAGCTTACGTCCGCACTACGAGCAGTACTTC. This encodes CASSLRPHYEQYF.

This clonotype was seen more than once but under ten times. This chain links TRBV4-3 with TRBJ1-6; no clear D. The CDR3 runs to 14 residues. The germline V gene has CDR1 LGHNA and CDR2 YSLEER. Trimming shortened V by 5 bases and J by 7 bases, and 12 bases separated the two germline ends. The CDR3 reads CASSFRTGNSPLHF. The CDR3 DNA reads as TGCGCCAGCAGCTTTAGGACGGGAAATTCACCCCTCCACTTT.

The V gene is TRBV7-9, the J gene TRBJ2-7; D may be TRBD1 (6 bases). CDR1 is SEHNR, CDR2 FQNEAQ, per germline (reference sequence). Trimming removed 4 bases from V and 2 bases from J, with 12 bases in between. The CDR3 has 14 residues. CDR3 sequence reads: CASSSSGDPYEQYF. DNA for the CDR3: TGTGCCAGCAGCTCCTCAGGGGACCCCTACGAGCAGTACTTC.